A selection of T cell receptor beta chains follows, all from one sample in a study of T cell responses to AZD1222 COVID-19 vaccine. Profiled with immunoSEQ multiplex PCR; TCRdb holds only in-frame clones, not every one. Among 120,000 or so clones listed, more than 80% were seen once. The material sequenced was peripheral blood, taken 28 days after the second dose of the MenACWY control vaccine. The source is an adult who received the MenACWY meningococcal vaccine as a control. CDR3s include the opening cysteine and the closing phenylalanine or tryptophan. D genes are given only for firm matches. Size values are once, few and many counts, or a class for expanded clones, and some rows have none.

d_gene	v_gene	abundance	j_gene	CDR3nt	CDR3aa
.	TRBV2	.	TRBJ1-5	TGTGCCAGCAACTATCGAGGGGGAGAGGGGCCCCAGCATTTT	CASNYRGGEGPQHF
.	TRBV29-1	.	TRBJ2-4	TGCAGCGTTATAATAGCCAAAAACATTCAGTACTTC	CSVIIAKNIQYF
.	TRBV15	.	TRBJ1-1	TGTGCCACCAGCAGAGATCGGGCTGAAGCTTTCTTT	CATSRDRAEAFF
.	TRBV5-5	.	TRBJ2-7	TGTGCCAGCAGCGGCTGGACGTACACCTACGAGCAGTACTTC	CASSGWTYTYEQYF
TRBD1	TRBV29-1	.	TRBJ2-2	TGCAGCGTTACAGGGGGCTCGAACACCGGGGAGCTGTTTTTT	CSVTGGSNTGELFF
TRBD1	TRBV2	.	TRBJ2-2	TGTGCCACCAGAGAAGGGGGCCTGAGCACCGGGGAGCTGTTTTTT	CATREGGLSTGELFF
.	TRBV7-9	.	TRBJ2-5	TGTGCCAGCAGCTATCGGACAGAAGAGACCCAGTACTTC	CASSYRTEETQYF
TRBD1	TRBV18	few	TRBJ1-3	TGTGCCAGCTCACCTCAGGACAGGGTGAACACCATATATTTT	CASSPQDRVNTIYF
TRBD1	TRBV6-5	.	TRBJ1-1	TGTGCCAGCAGCCGTATCAGGGGGGCCACTGAAGCTTTCTTT	CASSRIRGATEAFF
.	TRBV5-4	.	TRBJ1-1	TGTGCCAGCAGCTTGGTTGCAGGGATGTCCACTGAAGCTTTCTTT	CASSLVAGMSTEAFF
TRBD1	TRBV28	.	TRBJ1-4	TGTGCCAGCAGTGAACAGGGGGTTCGGGAAAAACTGTTTTTT	CASSEQGVREKLFF
TRBD1	TRBV2	.	TRBJ1-5	TGTGCCAGCAGTCCAGGCGGGACAGGGTGGAATCAGCCCCAGCATTTT	CASSPGGTGWNQPQHF
.	TRBV25-1	once	TRBJ2-1	TGTGCCAGCAGTGGAGGGCTAGCTGCTAATGAGCAGTTCTTC	CASSGGLAANEQFF
TRBD1	TRBV5-6	few	TRBJ1-6	TGTGCCAGCAGCCTAGGGGACAGCGATAATTCACCCCTCCACTTT	CASSLGDSDNSPLHF
.	TRBV5-1	.	TRBJ2-2	TGCGCCAGCAGCTTGATATTGGCCGGGGAGCTGTTTTTT	CASSLILAGELFF
TRBD1	TRBV20-1	.	TRBJ2-7	TGCAGTGCTAGTTTTCACAACGCCCCCAGGGGGCTACTCTCCTACGAGCAGTACTTC	CSASFHNAPRGLLSYEQYF
.	TRBV28	once	TRBJ2-1	TGTGCCAGCAGTCTACTAAATTACTTGGGTTCCAATGAGCAGTTCTTC	CASSLLNYLGSNEQFF
.	TRBV7-3	once	TRBJ2-3	TGTGCCAGCAGCTTATTCCGGACTTCCACAGATACGCAGTATTTT	CASSLFRTSTDTQYF
.	TRBV2	.	TRBJ1-2	TGTGCCAGCAGTGTCCGGGGAGAGGGTTATGGCTACACCTTC	CASSVRGEGYGYTF
TRBD2	TRBV4-1	.	TRBJ2-3	TGCGCCAGCAGCCAAGGGGGGGCCTTAGCGGGAGGAAGCACAGATACGCAGTATTTT	CASSQGGALAGGSTDTQYF
.	TRBV21-1	.	TRBJ2-3	TGTGCCAGGACAGGAAGCACAGATACGCAGTATTTT	CARTGSTDTQYF
TRBD2	TRBV19	.	TRBJ2-3	TGTGCCAGTAGTATCGCAGCGGGACGCACAGATACGCAGTATTTT	CASSIAAGRTDTQYF
.	TRBV15	.	TRBJ1-5	TGTGCCACCAGCAGAACGGGATCTAGAGGCAATCAGCCCCAGCATTTT	CATSRTGSRGNQPQHF
TRBD2	TRBV5-1	.	TRBJ2-3	TGCGCCAGCAGCTTCGATAGAGAGCGGGGGTTGTATTTT	CASSFDRERGLYF
TRBD2	TRBV7-8	.	TRBJ2-2	TGTGCCAGCAGCTTAAGACTAGCGGGCAACACCGGGGAGCTGTTTTTT	CASSLRLAGNTGELFF
TRBD2	TRBV2	.	TRBJ2-3	TGTGCCAGCAGGAATCGGGAGGCTAGCACAGATACGCAGTATTTT	CASRNREASTDTQYF
TRBD1	TRBV7-9	.	TRBJ1-6	TGTGCCAGCAGCCCGACAGGGAAGGAAGGTTCACCCCTCCACTTT	CASSPTGKEGSPLHF
TRBD2	TRBV12-5	.	TRBJ2-2	TGTGCTAGTGGTTTGTCTAGCGGGGGGATCTCCGGGGAGCTGTTTTTT	CASGLSSGGISGELFF
.	TRBV7-2	.	TRBJ2-2	TGTGCCAGCAGCCAACGGGGTGAGCGAGTCGGGGAGCTGTTTTTT	CASSQRGERVGELFF
TRBD1	TRBV10-2	.	TRBJ1-1	TGCGCCAGTTCCCCCCGGGACAGTTATGACTTGGGCCCTAACGCTGAAGCTTTCTTT	CASSPRDSYDLGPNAEAFF
TRBD2	TRBV7-9	.	TRBJ2-1	TGTGCCAGCAGCTCCACAATAGCGGGAGGGCCAGGGAATGAGCAGTTCTTC	CASSSTIAGGPGNEQFF
.	TRBV6-1	.	TRBJ2-2	TGTGCCAGCAGTGCCCCGGCCGGACAAGGATCCGGGGAGCTGTTTTTT	CASSAPAGQGSGELFF
.	TRBV19	.	TRBJ1-2	TGTGCCAGTAGTATTGGGGTTAACTATGGCTACACCTTC	CASSIGVNYGYTF
.	TRBV19	.	TRBJ1-3	TGTGCCAGTAGTATGACGGGAAACACCATATATTTT	CASSMTGNTIYF
TRBD1	TRBV2	.	TRBJ1-5	TGTGCCAGCAGTGTAGGGACAGGGGTTCAGCCCCAGCATTTT	CASSVGTGVQPQHF
TRBD1	TRBV9	.	TRBJ1-1	TGTGCCAGCAGCCTAGGACAGGGATCTGAAGCTTTCTTT	CASSLGQGSEAFF
.	TRBV28	.	TRBJ2-7	TGTGCCAGCAGTTTAGCCTCCTACGAGCAGTACTTC	CASSLASYEQYF
.	TRBV19	.	TRBJ2-2	TGTGCCAGTAGTGTACAGGCGCGAGGCACCGGGGAGCTGTTTTTT	CASSVQARGTGELFF
.	TRBV27	.	TRBJ2-7	TGTGCCAGCAGTTTTGGCGGCCCGGTTGAGCAGTACTTC	CASSFGGPVEQYF
.	TRBV5-4	.	TRBJ1-4	TGTGCCAGCAGCACCAGGGGTAGTTTTGAAAAACTGTTTTTT	CASSTRGSFEKLFF
.	TRBV19	once	TRBJ2-1	TGTGCCAGTAGTATAGATGCTCGGGCCAACAATGAGCAGTTCTTC	CASSIDARANNEQFF
TRBD2	TRBV18	.	TRBJ2-7	TGTGCCAGCTCTCCCTTGGCTAGCGGGAGCTCCTACGAGCAGTACTTC	CASSPLASGSSYEQYF
.	TRBV29-1	.	TRBJ1-2	TGCAGCGTTGAAGACGCAGGGTTTGGCTACACCTTC	CSVEDAGFGYTF
TRBD2	TRBV19	once	TRBJ2-1	TGTGCCAGTAGTATTGCCGGGACTAGCGGGTTATCGAATGAGCAGTTCTTC	CASSIAGTSGLSNEQFF
.	TRBV18	.	TRBJ2-3	TGTGCCAGCTCACCGAACACAGATACGCAGTATTTT	CASSPNTDTQYF
TRBD1	TRBV5-5	few	TRBJ1-2	TGTGCCAGCAGCTTGGGGACAGGGAATCACTATGGCTACACCTTC	CASSLGTGNHYGYTF
.	TRBV12-3/TRBV12-4	.	TRBJ1-2	TGTGCCAGCAGTTCCTTTAGGGGCTACACCTTC	CASSSFRGYTF
.	TRBV19	once	TRBJ2-3	TGTGCCAGTAATAAGCGGTTCACAGATACGCAGTATTTT	CASNKRFTDTQYF